This T cell receptor (beta chain) comes out of a study of blood T cell repertoires in COVID-19. The data were produced by immunoSEQ multiplex PCR, yet TCRdb's version contains in-frame clones alone and is incomplete. The sample has 150,000 to 200,000 clones, around 87% seen once. This CDR3 has 15 amino acids. The V end was cut by 5 bases, the J end by 0 bases, with 11 bases between. The V gene's germline CDR1 is SGHTA and CDR2 FQGTGA. The sample consisted of peripheral blood. This clonotype originated in a man aged 18 to 30 with active or convalescent COVID-19. This rearrangement joins TRBV7-3 to TRBJ2-1, with D tentatively TRBD2 (6 bases). Here the CDR3 DNA reads TGTGCCAGCAGCCCTGTCGGGAGCTCCTACAATGAGCAGTTCTTC. As protein: CASSPVGSSYNEQFF.